One sample yielded the 27 T cell receptor beta chains listed below, sequenced in a study of regulatory T cells in long-lasting Graves disease. As to time point: newly diagnosed GD, antithyroid drugs for less than 3 months. Isolated PBMC RNA provided the starting material for the TCR library. Both iRepertoire HTBI primers and Arm-PCR of CDR3 regions were used to build the TCR beta libraries. One entry per CDR3 protein results from TCRdb running MiXCR on the multiplex PCR reads. Counted here are almost 450,000 distinct CDR3 sequences, less than 20% occurring once; the ten biggest clones make up over 8.5%. These data were also reused for a study on T cells in Graves' hyperthyroidism and ophthalmopathy.

The material was peripheral blood mononuclear cells (PBMCs), obtained at new diagnosis, from a patient treated with antithyroid drugs. The receptors were gathered from a woman in her thirties with Graves disease.

This clonotype was picked up many times. The V call is TRBV20-1, the J call TRBJ2-7; maybe TRBD2 (6 bases). Germline CDR1 reads DFQATT; CDR2 reads SNEGSKA (reference sequence). The length of the CDR3 is 14 residues. Between the trimmed V and J ends, which lost 3 bases and 3 bases, there was a span of 15 bases. The CDR3 DNA follows: TGCAGTGCTAGGGGAAGGAGGGCTTTCTACGAGCAGTACTTC. Protein product: CSARGRRAFYEQYF.

V is TRBV5-1 and J is TRBJ2-2; D is possibly TRBD1 (5 bases). The CDR3 loop spans 14 amino acids. V lost 6 bases to trimming and J lost 3 bases, with 12 bases between them. CDR1 and CDR2 (germline): SGHRS, YFSETQ. The CDR3 nucleotides read TGCGCCAGCACCCTTGACAGTTACACCGGGGAGCTGTTTTTT. Translation gives CASTLDSYTGELFF.

This clonotype was observed many times. V is TRBV5-5 and J is TRBJ1-6, with 7 bases fitting TRBD1. CDR3 length: 17 residues. In germline, CDR1 is SGHKS, CDR2 YYEKEE (reference sequence). V was clipped by 3 bases and J by 9 bases; unmatched bases: 15. DNA for the CDR3: TGTGCCAGCAGCTCCTCCATACAGGGGTTTGTTGGTTCACCCCTCCACTTT. The encoded protein is CASSSSIQGFVGSPLHF.

At least ten counts were recorded for this clonotype. The chain uses TRBV12-3 or TRBV12-4 and TRBJ2-7, with D possibly being TRBD1 (5 bases). Trimming cost V 3 bases and J 3 bases, with 21 bases left between them. This CDR3 has 17 amino acids. CDR3 protein: CASSFFRAGKGIYEQYF. The CDR3 DNA follows: TGTGCCAGCAGTTTCTTTCGGGCAGGGAAGGGTATCTACGAGCAGTACTTC.

This clonotype was recorded at least ten times. The chain combines TRBV10-1 with TRBJ2-5, with D unresolved. Trimming shortened V by 3 bases and J by 1 base, and 6 bases separated the two germline ends. Germline V CDR1 and CDR2: WNHNN, SYGVQD (reference sequence). This CDR3 comprises 13 residues. The CDR3 DNA reads as TGCGCCAGCAGTGACGGAACCCAAGAGACCCAGTACTTC. Translated, it gives CASSDGTQETQYF.

This clonotype has just a few counts. The V and J genes are TRBV4-2 and TRBJ1-1; 11 nucleotides agree with TRBD1. The germline CDR1 and CDR2 sequences are LGHNA and YNFKEQ. V shed 4 bases and J 4 bases; nucleotides not matched to a gene: 8. This CDR3 contains 16 residues. The DNA for the CDR3 is TGTGCCAGCAGCCCCGGACAGGGGGCAAGTGGCACTGAAGCTTTCTTT. This gives the protein CASSPGQGASGTEAFF.

This clonotype was detected ten times or more. The rearrangement joins TRBV7-2 to TRBJ2-3; D gene ambiguous. The germline V gene encodes CDR1 SGHTA and CDR2 FQGNSA. CDR3 length equals 16 residues. V was trimmed by 1 base and J by 2 bases, leaving 13 bases between them. This CDR3 is CASSLGLIHTTDTQYF. CDR3 coding DNA: TGTGCCAGCAGCTTAGGACTGATCCACACCACAGATACGCAGTATTTT.

This clonotype has more than one count but fewer than ten. This rearrangement joins TRBV19 to TRBJ2-6; tentative D call: TRBD1 (6 bases). The germline CDR1 and CDR2 sequences are LNHDA and SQIVND (reference sequence). Trimming stripped 9 bases from V and 4 bases from J, with 22 bases between. CDR3 length equals 17 residues. The CDR3, as DNA: TGTGCCAGGCCATCTTACCCCACAGGGTCCGGGGCCAACGTCCTGACTTTC. It encodes CARPSYPTGSGANVLTF.

J is TRBJ2-5 and V is TRBV6-5, with 10 bases that match TRBD2. The V and J ends lost 4 bases and 5 bases, in that order; junction bases with no gene match: 13. Germline CDR1 reads MNHEY; CDR2 reads SVGAGI. CDR3 length: 17 amino acids. The CDR3 here is CASSSPGSGRARETQYF. The CDR3 nucleotides are TGTGCCAGCAGTTCCCCCGGCAGCGGGAGGGCCCGGGAGACCCAGTACTTC.

The chain links TRBV20-1 to TRBJ1-1; perhaps TRBD1 as D (5 bases). Germline V gene lookup returns CDR1 DFQATT and CDR2 SNEGSKA (reference sequence). CDR3 length: 14 amino acids. The ends were cut back, 4 bases at V and 3 bases at J, with 15 bases in the middle. The CDR3 DNA sequence: TGCAGTGCTAATCCTCGGGGGAAATACACTGAAGCTTTCTTT. Amino acid sequence: CSANPRGKYTEAFF.

Note on this clonotype: This could be a read error, since a much larger clone is one nucleotide away. The genes are TRBV5-1 and TRBJ2-1; no clear D gene. The DNA matches TRBJ2-7 better at its end, which makes the J call doubtful. This CDR3 contains 13 residues. CDR1 is SGHRS, CDR2 YFSETQ, per germline. This CDR3 reads CASSLDFSDEQYF. The DNA of the CDR3 is TGCGCCAGCAGCTTGGACTTTTCAGATGAGCAGTACTTC.

This chain connects TRBV12-3 or TRBV12-4 to TRBJ2-2; tentative D call: TRBD1 (5 bases). V lost 6 bases and J 5 bases, leaving 13 bases between the germline ends. There are 14 residues in the CDR3. CDR3 protein: CASRQGWNTGELFF. CDR3 sequence (DNA): TGTGCCAGCAGGCAGGGTTGGAATACCGGGGAGCTGTTTTTT.

This clonotype occurred a few times. This chain uses TRBV20-1 with TRBJ2-2; the D gene is possibly TRBD2 (6 bases). Per the germline V gene, CDR1 is DFQATT and CDR2 is SNEGSKA (reference sequence). Deletions cut 0 bases from V and 3 bases from J, with 17 bases between. The CDR3 has 17 residues. In DNA form, the CDR3 reads TGCAGTGCTAGAGATTTGGGCGGGGTCGGCGACACCGGGGAGCTGTTTTTT. This codes for CSARDLGGVGDTGELFF.

This clonotype was counted ten times or more. The V gene is TRBV29-1, the J gene TRBJ2-5; D is uncertain. Germline CDR1 reads SQVTM; CDR2 reads ANQGSEA. V dropped 1 base and J dropped 2 bases, with 5 bases sitting between them. The CDR3 consists of 12 residues. CDR3 nucleotide sequence: TGCAGCGTTGAAGTGGCGCAAGAGACCCAGTACTTC. Amino acid sequence: CSVEVAQETQYF.

This clonotype has at least ten counts. V is TRBV28 and J is TRBJ2-5; D not certain. In germline, CDR1 is MDHEN, CDR2 SYDVKM. This CDR3 comprises 12 residues. V shed 1 base and J shed 4 bases, with 4 bases lying between them. Written as DNA, the CDR3 is TGTGCCAGCAGTTTATCTCGAGAGACCCAGTACTTC. This codes for CASSLSRETQYF.

This clonotype was seen repeatedly, ten times or more. The rearrangement links TRBV2 to TRBJ2-5, with 10 bases matching TRBD1. V lost 6 bases and J lost 5; bases outside the gene matches: 9. The CDR3 loop spans 15 amino acids. CDR1 and CDR2 (germline): SNHLY, FYNNEI. The CDR3 nucleotides are TGTGCCAGCAGGCCCGGGACAGGGGTTTGGGAGACCCAGTACTTC. Amino acids: CASRPGTGVWETQYF.

This clonotype came up many times. V and J are TRBV28 and TRBJ1-5; D is possibly TRBD1 (5 bases). Germline V lookup: CDR1 MDHEN, CDR2 SYDVKM. Between the trimmed V and J ends, which lost 4 bases and 0 bases, there was a span of 10 bases. CDR3 size: 15 residues. CDR3 sequence reads: CASSWTPYSNQPQHF. The CDR3 nucleotides read TGTGCCAGCAGTTGGACACCTTATAGCAATCAGCCCCAGCATTTT.

This clonotype was detected ten times or more. The chain recombines TRBV28 with TRBJ2-7, with D perhaps assigned TRBD1 or TRBD2 (5 bases each). CDR3 size: 14 residues. Germline V gives CDR1 MDHEN, CDR2 SYDVKM. V lost 3 bases and J 2 bases, leaving 11 bases between the germline ends. The chain's CDR3 is CASSFGDVAYEQYF. The DNA of the CDR3 is TGTGCCAGCAGTTTCGGGGACGTAGCCTACGAGCAGTACTTC.

This clonotype was counted ten times or more. The chain couples TRBV28 to TRBJ1-1, with D possibly matching TRBD1 (6 bases). In germline, CDR1 is MDHEN, CDR2 SYDVKM. CDR3 length: 15 amino acids. Trimming stripped 2 bases from V and 5 bases from J, with 15 bases between. Written as DNA, the CDR3 is TGTGCCAGCAGTTTAAAGGGGGGGATGAGGACTGAAGCTTTCTTT. This gives the protein CASSLKGGMRTEAFF.

This clonotype occurred many times. V gene TRBV12-3 or TRBV12-4 combines with J gene TRBJ2-3, with 16 bases aligning to TRBD2. The CDR3 has 16 amino acids. V lost 6 bases and J lost 4; bases outside the gene matches: 4. The CDR3 protein is CASSGGLAGGADTQYF. In nucleotides, the CDR3 is TGTGCCAGCAGCGGGGGACTAGCGGGAGGGGCAGATACGCAGTATTTT.

This clonotype was seen a few times. The chain combines TRBV29-1 with TRBJ2-3; 10 positions agree with TRBD2. Germline V gene sequence: CDR1 SQVTM, CDR2 ANQGSEA. Unmatched junction bases numbered 4, after V lost 0 bases and J lost 1 base. CDR3 length equals 16 residues. The CDR3 DNA sequence: TGCAGCGTTGAAGATCGGGGGACTAGCGGCACAGATACGCAGTATTTT. Protein sequence: CSVEDRGTSGTDTQYF.

Comment on this clonotype: This may arise from a read error, as a much more abundant clone is one base away. This sequence joins TRBV29-1 and TRBJ1-2; TRBD1 agrees at 9 bases. The CDR3 loop spans 12 amino acids. Germline CDR1 reads SQVTM; CDR2 reads ANQGSEA. The CDR3 region has the DNA TGCAGCGTGATGGGACAGGGTCGTGGCTGCACCTTC. It specifies CSVMGQGRGCTF.

The rearrangement links TRBV6-1 to TRBJ1-2; 10 positions agree with TRBD1. Germline-derived CDR1 and CDR2 are MNHNS and SASEGT. V shed 7 bases, J shed 2 bases, and the junction held 4 bases outside the gene matches. The CDR3 is 14 amino acids. The CDR3, as DNA: TGTGCCAGCACCCGGGGACAGGGGAACTATGGCTACACCTTC. Protein sequence: CASTRGQGNYGYTF.

This clonotype occurred many times. This rearrangement joins TRBV6-2 or TRBV6-3 to TRBJ1-2; a weak D match, TRBD1 (5 bases). The CDR3 extends over 12 amino acids. Germline loops: CDR1 MNHEY, CDR2 SVGEGT. V was trimmed by 4 bases and J by 6 bases, leaving 9 bases between them. The CDR3 sequence is CASSLWGHGYTF. In DNA, the CDR3 is TGTGCCAGCAGTTTGTGGGGCCATGGCTACACCTTC.

This clonotype came up many times. This chain uses TRBV27 with TRBJ2-1; 7 bases line up with TRBD1. Trimming cost V 6 bases and J 0 bases; bases outside gene matches: 8. CDR1 is MNHEY, CDR2 SMNVEV, per germline (reference sequence). This CDR3 contains 16 residues. Here the CDR3 reads CASSPLTGSSYNEQFF. CDR3 bases: TGTGCCAGCAGCCCCCTGACAGGGAGCTCCTACAATGAGCAGTTCTTC.

This clonotype showed up just a few times. The chain employs TRBV7-9 and TRBJ1-1; 8 nucleotides line up with TRBD1. CDR1 and CDR2 (germline): SEHNR, FQNEAQ (reference sequence). The CDR3 is made up of 15 amino acids. J lost 8 bases, V lost 4 bases, and 12 bases had no gene match. The CDR3 region has the DNA TGTGCCAGCAGCTCGACAGGGGCAGGGGCTTACGAAGCTTTCTTT. It yields the protein CASSSTGAGAYEAFF.

This clonotype occurred many times. V is TRBV10-3 and J is TRBJ2-7; either TRBD1 or TRBD2 may fit D (5 bases each). The CDR3 is made up of 13 amino acids. Trimming shortened V by 11 bases and J by 3 bases, and 17 bases separated the two germline ends. Germline V CDR1 and CDR2: ENHRY, SYGVKD. The CDR3 DNA sequence: TGTGCCGCAACCCGGGACCACTACTACGAGCAGTACTTC. Its protein is CAATRDHYYEQYF.